The 25 T cell receptor beta chains presented below share a single source sample, sequenced in a study of cytomegalovirus exposure and HLA in healthy donors. The PCR was carried out with 60 Vbeta primers and 13 Jbeta primers. Repertoires were generated with immunoSEQ multiplex PCR, while TCRdb's copy carries only in-frame clones and drops some. The table shows some 190,000 clones, with around 77% occurring only once. Sequenced input: PBMCs. These receptors originate from a woman in her thirties in good health and CMV-seronegative.

The V call is TRBV6-5, the J call TRBJ2-2; no firm D call. The CDR3 totals 14 residues. CDR1 is MNHEY, CDR2 SVGAGI, per germline. V lost 2 bases to trimming and J lost 9 bases, with 13 bases between them. The CDR3 DNA reads as TGTGCCAGCAGTTACGGGCAAGCCCGTAGGGAGCTGTTTTTT. Translated: CASSYGQARRELFF.

The chain carries TRBV5-1 and TRBJ2-5; tentatively, D is TRBD2 (5 bases). Per the germline V gene, CDR1 is SGHRS and CDR2 is YFSETQ. The V end lost 1 base, the J end lost 4 bases, and 11 bases lay between the germline ends. There are 14 residues in the CDR3. The CDR3 nucleotides are TGCGCCAGCAGCTTGTTTCTAGCCTCAGAGACCCAGTACTTC. Amino acids: CASSLFLASETQYF.

The chain combines TRBV29-1 with TRBJ2-1; 9 positions agree with TRBD2. Germline CDR1 is SQVTM and CDR2 is ANQGSEA. Germline trimming cut 0 bases from V and 3 bases from J; bases unmatched to any gene: 12. This CDR3 comprises 18 residues. The CDR3 sequence is CSVEDPSGAGGFYNEQFF. The DNA for the CDR3 is TGCAGCGTTGAAGATCCATCCGGAGCGGGAGGATTCTACAATGAGCAGTTCTTC.

This clone was seen only a few times. The chain uses TRBV29-1 and TRBJ2-5, with D possibly TRBD2 on 5 matching bases. The CDR3 contains 11 residues. The V gene's germline CDR1 is SQVTM and CDR2 ANQGSEA. V gave up 5 bases and J gave up 6 bases, with 10 bases separating them. CDR3 DNA: TGCAGCGTTCGGGCGGGTCAGACCCAGTACTTC. Protein: CSVRAGQTQYF.

The rearrangement links TRBV4-1 to TRBJ2-3; 11 bases are shared with TRBD2. CDR1 and CDR2 from the germline V gene are MGHRA and YSYEKL. This CDR3 region has 20 residues. The V gene end was trimmed by 0 bases and the J gene end by 0 bases; junction bases not matched to a gene: 11. CDR3 sequence (DNA): TGCGCCAGCAGCCAAGATCGGTCACTAGCGGGGGCATCTAGCACAGATACGCAGTATTTT. Amino acids: CASSQDRSLAGASSTDTQYF.

The rearrangement links TRBV5-1 to TRBJ1-5, with D maybe TRBD1 (5 bases). Deletions cut 10 bases from V and 5 bases from J, with 25 bases between. Germline V gene lookup returns CDR1 SGHRS and CDR2 YFSETQ. This CDR3 comprises 16 residues. CDR3 coding DNA: TGCGCCGGGCCCTGGGGAAGGGGTGAAATCGATCAGCCCCAGCATTTT. It encodes CAGPWGRGEIDQPQHF.

The J gene is TRBJ2-1, the V gene TRBV29-1; D is perhaps TRBD1 (6 bases). The CDR3 is 14 residues long. The germline V gene has CDR1 SQVTM and CDR2 ANQGSEA. The V and J ends lost 2 bases and 5 bases respectively, with 13 bases between them. The CDR3 nucleotides read TGCAGCGTTGAAAGGGACACATACGACAATGAGCAGTTCTTC. This codes for CSVERDTYDNEQFF.

The rearrangement links TRBV30 to TRBJ1-5; D call uncertain. V was pared by 2 bases and J by 3 bases, with 8 bases between. The germline CDR1 and CDR2 sequences are GTSNPN and SVGIG (reference sequence). This CDR3 has 13 residues. The CDR3 DNA sequence: TGTGCCTGGAGTACCGGGGTCAATCAGCCCCAGCATTTT. It encodes CAWSTGVNQPQHF.

This clone showed up just a few times. The chain links TRBV6-1 to TRBJ1-2; TRBD1 aligns across 7 bases. The CDR3 loop spans 14 amino acids. Per the germline V gene, CDR1 is MNHNS and CDR2 is SASEGT. Trimming removed 3 bases from V and 2 bases from J; junction bases left unmatched: 3. CDR3: CASSDGTENYGYTF. In DNA, the CDR3 is TGTGCCAGCAGTGACGGGACAGAAAACTATGGCTACACCTTC.

The rearrangement links TRBV6-4 to TRBJ2-1, with 9 bases fitting TRBD2. CDR3 length equals 18 residues. The V gene end was trimmed by 4 bases and the J gene end by 4 bases; junction bases not matched to a gene: 14. CDR1 is MRHNA, CDR2 SNTAGT, per germline. The CDR3 sequence is CASSVTHVLAGQYNEQFF. In DNA, the CDR3 is TGTGCCAGCAGTGTGACCCACGTTCTAGCGGGGCAATACAATGAGCAGTTCTTC.

DNA for the CDR3: TGCGCCAGCGGCCTGAACAGGGGAGCGAGAGAGACCCAGTACTTC. Its protein product is CASGLNRGARETQYF. The rearrangement links TRBV5-1 to TRBJ2-5; 7 bases line up with TRBD1. CDR1 SGHRS and CDR2 YFSETQ come from the germline V gene. Trimming removed 7 bases from V and 4 bases from J; junction bases left unmatched: 13. The CDR3 is 15 amino acids.

The rearrangement uses TRBV4-3 and TRBJ2-7; TRBD1 aligns across 9 bases. J was trimmed by 3 bases and V by 0 bases; bases with no gene match: 24. CDR1 and CDR2 from the germline V gene are LGHNA and YSLEER. The CDR3 covers 22 residues. CDR3 residues: CASSQDRKPTHRDRDPNYEQYF. DNA for the CDR3: TGCGCCAGCAGCCAAGATCGGAAGCCCACCCACCGGGACAGGGATCCCAACTACGAGCAGTACTTC.

The V and J genes are TRBV6-5 and TRBJ2-7; 8 bases map to TRBD1. CDR1 is MNHEY, CDR2 SVGAGI, per germline. The CDR3 sequence is 12 residues long. V lost 6 bases, J lost 6 bases, and 4 bases stayed unmatched. CDR3 coding DNA: TGTGCCAGCAGGGGACAGGCCGGCGAGCAGTACTTC. As protein: CASRGQAGEQYF.

The V gene is TRBV6-5, the J gene TRBJ1-1; D not certain. Germline CDR1 reads MNHEY; CDR2 reads SVGAGI. The V end was cut by 0 bases, the J end by 6 bases, with 17 bases between. The CDR3 is 16 amino acids. The CDR3 DNA sequence: TGTGCCAGCAGTTACTCTTGGAGAACTAACGGGGCTGAAGCTTTCTTT. It specifies CASSYSWRTNGAEAFF.

The chain employs TRBV18 and TRBJ2-5; D gene ambiguous. CDR1 is KGHSH and CDR2 is LQKENI in the germline V gene. Trimming pared 3 bases from V and 4 bases from J, leaving 6 bases between. This CDR3 has 12 residues. CDR3 protein: CASSPPRETQYF. DNA for the CDR3: TGTGCCAGCTCACCCCCTCGAGAGACCCAGTACTTC.

This clone was counted between two and nine times. The chain combines TRBV7-2 with TRBJ2-4, with 8 bases that match TRBD1. Germline values: CDR1 SGHTA, CDR2 FQGNSA. CDR3 length equals 15 residues. Trimming took 5 bases from V and 6 from J; bases not matched to a gene: 9. CDR3 nucleotides: TGTGCCAGCAGCCCGGACAGGGTTTGGGGAAACATTCAGTACTTC. Translation gives CASSPDRVWGNIQYF.

J is TRBJ2-7 and V is TRBV7-9, with a weak D call TRBD1 (6 bases). CDR3 length: 17 residues. V was pared by 6 bases and J by 2 bases, with 23 bases between. Germline loops: CDR1 SEHNR, CDR2 FQNEAQ (reference sequence). The CDR3 sequence is CASSHPTRQANTYEQYF. CDR3 coding DNA: TGTGCCAGCAGTCATCCTACCCGACAGGCAAACACCTACGAGCAGTACTTC.

The chain links TRBV5-4 to TRBJ1-1, with TRBD1 identical over 8 bases. The germline V gene encodes CDR1 SGHNT and CDR2 YYREEE (reference sequence). The length of the CDR3 is 15 residues. J lost 5 bases, V lost 3 bases, and 9 bases had no gene match. CDR3 protein: CASSSRTGYRTEAFF. The DNA of the CDR3 is TGTGCCAGCAGCTCGCGGACAGGGTATCGGACTGAAGCTTTCTTT.

The V and J genes are TRBV6-5 and TRBJ2-5; 10 bases match TRBD1. CDR3 size: 14 residues. Germline values: CDR1 MNHEY, CDR2 SVGAGI. Losses at the gene ends were 4 bases for V and 3 bases for J; bases not matched to a gene: 2. The CDR3 DNA reads TGTGCCAGCAGTTCGACAGGGGGCGAAGAGACCCAGTACTTC. It is translated as CASSSTGGEETQYF.

This clone was counted only a few times. This chain uses TRBV19 with TRBJ1-2; no reliable D call. Germline loops: CDR1 LNHDA, CDR2 SQIVND (reference sequence). The CDR3 covers 13 residues. V dropped 7 bases and J dropped 8 bases, with 17 bases sitting between them. CDR3: CASTSRSGMGYTF. The CDR3 DNA reads as TGTGCCAGTACCAGTAGGTCGGGAATGGGCTACACCTTC.

This clone showed up just a few times. The chain carries TRBV7-9 and TRBJ2-3; D not resolved. Germline V CDR1 and CDR2: SEHNR, FQNEAQ (reference sequence). The CDR3 consists of 16 residues. V dropped 5 bases and J dropped 4 bases, with 19 bases sitting between them. For the CDR3, the DNA is TGTGCCAGCAGCAAAAATTTACGCACCGGAGCAGATACGCAGTATTTT. This codes for CASSKNLRTGADTQYF.

This clone has only a few counts. The rearrangement links TRBV18 to TRBJ2-7; perhaps TRBD1 as D (6 bases). Germline-derived CDR1 and CDR2 are KGHSH and LQKENI. This CDR3 comprises 12 residues. The germline V and J ends were trimmed by 2 bases and 5 bases, with 7 bases remaining between them. This CDR3 reads CASSPGQNEQYF. Here the CDR3 DNA reads TGTGCCAGCTCACCAGGACAGAACGAGCAGTACTTC.

The gene calls are TRBV4-1 and TRBJ2-3, with TRBD1 as a possible D gene (5 bases). Trimming stripped 5 bases from V and 2 bases from J, with 11 bases between. The CDR3 totals 14 residues. Germline V gene sequence: CDR1 MGHRA, CDR2 YSYEKL. DNA for the CDR3: TGCGCCAGCAGCTCGTGGGGCGCCACAGATACGCAGTATTTT. It translates to CASSSWGATDTQYF.

With respect to this clone: The junction does not match germline at one end; this may be a read error. The chain joins TRBV7-7 to TRBJ1-1; 9 positions agree with TRBD1. The length of the CDR3 is 13 residues. Per the germline V gene, CDR1 is SSHAT and CDR2 is FNYEAQ (reference sequence). In DNA, the CDR3 is TGTGCTAGCAGCTCGGACAGGGGCACTGAAGCTTTCTTT. It yields the protein CASSSDRGTEAFF.

About this clone itself: A junction end diverges from the germline sequence, so it may reflect a read error. This chain joins TRBV7-7 and TRBJ2-1; TRBD2 matches 7 bases. The length of the CDR3 is 16 residues. Germline loops: CDR1 SSHAT, CDR2 FNYEAQ (reference sequence). The CDR3 sequence is CASSPARSGVGNEQFF. CDR3 DNA sequence: TGTGCTAGCAGCCCCGCGCGCAGCGGGGTGGGGAATGAGCAGTTCTTC.